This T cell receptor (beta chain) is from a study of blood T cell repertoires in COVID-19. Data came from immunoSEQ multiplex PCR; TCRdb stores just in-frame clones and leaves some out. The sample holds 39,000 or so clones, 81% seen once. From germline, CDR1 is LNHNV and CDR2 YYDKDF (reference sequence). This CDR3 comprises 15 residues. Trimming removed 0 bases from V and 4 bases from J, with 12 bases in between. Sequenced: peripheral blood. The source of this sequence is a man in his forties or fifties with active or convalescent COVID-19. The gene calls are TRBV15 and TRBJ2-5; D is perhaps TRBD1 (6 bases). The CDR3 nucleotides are TGTGCCACCAGCAGAGACAGGGGAGACGGAGAGACCCAGTACTTC. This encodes CATSRDRGDGETQYF.